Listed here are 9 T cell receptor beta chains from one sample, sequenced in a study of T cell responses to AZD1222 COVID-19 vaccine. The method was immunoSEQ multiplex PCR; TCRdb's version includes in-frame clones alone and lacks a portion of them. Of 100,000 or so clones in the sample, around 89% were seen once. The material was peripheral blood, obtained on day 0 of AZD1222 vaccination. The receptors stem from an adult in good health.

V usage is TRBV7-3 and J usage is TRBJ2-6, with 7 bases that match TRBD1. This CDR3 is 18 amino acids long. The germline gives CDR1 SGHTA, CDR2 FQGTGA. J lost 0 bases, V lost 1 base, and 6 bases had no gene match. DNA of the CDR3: TGTGCCAGCAGCTTAATCGGACAGGTCGGCTCTGGGGCCAACGTCCTGACTTTC. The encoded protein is CASSLIGQVGSGANVLTF.

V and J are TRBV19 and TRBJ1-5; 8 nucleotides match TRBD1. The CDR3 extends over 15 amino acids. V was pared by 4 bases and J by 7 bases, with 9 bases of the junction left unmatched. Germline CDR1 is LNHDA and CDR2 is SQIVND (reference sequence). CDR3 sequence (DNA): TGTGCCAGTAGTACCTGGACAGGGCCAGACCAGCCCCAGCATTTT. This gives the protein CASSTWTGPDQPQHF.

The CDR3 bases are TGTGCCAGCAGCACCGCCGCTTCAGGTTCTGTGGAGCAGTACTTC. Protein product: CASSTAASGSVEQYF. The gene calls are TRBV9 and TRBJ2-7; D ambiguous. The CDR3 runs to 15 residues. Germline CDR1 SGDLS, CDR2 YYNGEE. Trimming removed 4 bases at V and 7 bases at J, with 21 bases between. Supplemented by reference TRBV9 and TRBJ2-7, the full variable domain reads DSGVTQTPKHLITATGQRVTLRCSPRSGDLSVYWYQQSLDQGLQFLIQYYNGEERAKGNILERFSAQQFPDLHSELNLSSLELGDSALYFCASSTAASGSVEQYFGPGTRLTVT.

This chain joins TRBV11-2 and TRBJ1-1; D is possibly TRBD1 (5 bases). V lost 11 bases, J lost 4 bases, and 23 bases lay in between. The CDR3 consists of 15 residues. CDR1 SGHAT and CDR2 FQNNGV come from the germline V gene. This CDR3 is CAFGGPIRSVTEAFF. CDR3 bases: TGTGCCTTCGGGGGTCCGATACGCTCGGTCACTGAAGCTTTCTTT. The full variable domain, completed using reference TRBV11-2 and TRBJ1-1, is EAGVAQSPRYKIIEKRQSVAFWCNPISGHATLYWYQQILGQGPKLLIQFQNNGVVDDSQLPKDRFSAERLKGVDSTLKIQPAKLEDSAVYLCAFGGPIRSVTEAFFGQGTRLTVV.

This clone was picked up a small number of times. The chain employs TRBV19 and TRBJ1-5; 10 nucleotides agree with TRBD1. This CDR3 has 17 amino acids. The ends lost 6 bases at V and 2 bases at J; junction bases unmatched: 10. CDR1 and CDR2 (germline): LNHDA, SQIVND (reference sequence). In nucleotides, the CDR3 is TGTGCCAGTAGAGCGACAGGGGGCACGCGGGGCAATCAGCCCCAGCATTTT. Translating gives CASRATGGTRGNQPQHF.

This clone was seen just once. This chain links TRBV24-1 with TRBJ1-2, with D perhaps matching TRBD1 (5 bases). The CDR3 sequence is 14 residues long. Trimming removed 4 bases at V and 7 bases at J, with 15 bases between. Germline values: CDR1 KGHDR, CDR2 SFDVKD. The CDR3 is CATSDLTEGRGYTF. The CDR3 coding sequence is TGTGCCACCAGTGACCTGACAGAGGGTCGTGGCTACACCTTC.

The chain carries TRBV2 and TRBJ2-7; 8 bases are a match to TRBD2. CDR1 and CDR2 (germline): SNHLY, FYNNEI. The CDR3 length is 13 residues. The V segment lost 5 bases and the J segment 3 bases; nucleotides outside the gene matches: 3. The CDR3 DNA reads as TGTGCCAGCAGTCGGACTAGCTTCTACGAGCAGTACTTC. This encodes CASSRTSFYEQYF.

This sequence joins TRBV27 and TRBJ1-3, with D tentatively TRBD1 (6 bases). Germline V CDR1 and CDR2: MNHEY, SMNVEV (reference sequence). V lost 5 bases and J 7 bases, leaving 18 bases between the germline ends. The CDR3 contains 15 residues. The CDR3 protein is CASSGGGSRMNTIYF. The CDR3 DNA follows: TGTGCCAGCAGTGGGGGCGGCAGCAGAATGAACACCATATATTTT.

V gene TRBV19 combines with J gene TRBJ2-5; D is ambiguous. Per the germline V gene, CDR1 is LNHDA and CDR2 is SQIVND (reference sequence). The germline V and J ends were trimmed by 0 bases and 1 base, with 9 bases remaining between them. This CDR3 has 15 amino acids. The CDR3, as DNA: TGTGCCAGTAGTATAGATCCGTACAGCCAAGAGACCCAGTACTTC. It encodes CASSIDPYSQETQYF. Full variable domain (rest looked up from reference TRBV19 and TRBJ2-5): DGGITQSPKYLFRKEGQNVTLSCEQNLNHDAMYWYRQDPGQGLRLIYYSQIVNDFQKGDIAEGYSVSREKKESFPLTVTSAQKNPTAFYLCASSIDPYSQETQYFGPGTRLLVL.